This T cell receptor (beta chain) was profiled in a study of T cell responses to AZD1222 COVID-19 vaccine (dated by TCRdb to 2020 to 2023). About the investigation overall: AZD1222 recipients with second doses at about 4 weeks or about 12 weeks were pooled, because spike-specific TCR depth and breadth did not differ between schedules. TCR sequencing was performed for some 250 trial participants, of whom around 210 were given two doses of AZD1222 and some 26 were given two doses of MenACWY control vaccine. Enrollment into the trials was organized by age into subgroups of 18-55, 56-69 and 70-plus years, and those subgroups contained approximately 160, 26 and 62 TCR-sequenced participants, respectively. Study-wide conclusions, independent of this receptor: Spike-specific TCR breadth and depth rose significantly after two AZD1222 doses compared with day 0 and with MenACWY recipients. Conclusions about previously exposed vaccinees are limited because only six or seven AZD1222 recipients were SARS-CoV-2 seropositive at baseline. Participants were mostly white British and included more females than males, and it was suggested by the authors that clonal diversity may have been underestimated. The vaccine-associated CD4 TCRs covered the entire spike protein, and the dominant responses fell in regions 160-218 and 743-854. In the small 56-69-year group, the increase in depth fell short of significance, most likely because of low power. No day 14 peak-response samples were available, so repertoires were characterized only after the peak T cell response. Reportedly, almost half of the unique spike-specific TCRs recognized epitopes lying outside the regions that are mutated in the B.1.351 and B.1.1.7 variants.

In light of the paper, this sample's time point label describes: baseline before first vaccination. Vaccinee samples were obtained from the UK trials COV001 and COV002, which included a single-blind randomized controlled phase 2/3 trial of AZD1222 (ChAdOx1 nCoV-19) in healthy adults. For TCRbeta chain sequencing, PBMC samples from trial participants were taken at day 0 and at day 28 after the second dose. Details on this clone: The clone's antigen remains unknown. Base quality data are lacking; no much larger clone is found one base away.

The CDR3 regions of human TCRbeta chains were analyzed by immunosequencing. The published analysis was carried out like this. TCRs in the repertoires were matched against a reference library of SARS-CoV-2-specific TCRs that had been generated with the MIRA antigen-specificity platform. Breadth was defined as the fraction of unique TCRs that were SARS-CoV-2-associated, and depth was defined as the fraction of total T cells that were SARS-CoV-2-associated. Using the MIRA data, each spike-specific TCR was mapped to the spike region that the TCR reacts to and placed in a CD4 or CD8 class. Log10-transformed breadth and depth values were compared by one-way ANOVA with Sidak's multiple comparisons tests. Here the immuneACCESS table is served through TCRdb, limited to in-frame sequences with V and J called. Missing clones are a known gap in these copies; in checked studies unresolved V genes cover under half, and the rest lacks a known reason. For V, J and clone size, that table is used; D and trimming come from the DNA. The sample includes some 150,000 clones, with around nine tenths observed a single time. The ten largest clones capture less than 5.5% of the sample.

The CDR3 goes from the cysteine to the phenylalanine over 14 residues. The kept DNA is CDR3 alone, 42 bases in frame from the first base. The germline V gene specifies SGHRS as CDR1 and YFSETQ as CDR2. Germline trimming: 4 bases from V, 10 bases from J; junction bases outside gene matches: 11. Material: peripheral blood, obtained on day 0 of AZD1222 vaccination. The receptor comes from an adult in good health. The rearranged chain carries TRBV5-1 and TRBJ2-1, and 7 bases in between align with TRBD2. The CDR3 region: CASSEKPSGAEQFF. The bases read TGCGCCAGCAGCGAAAAACCTAGCGGAGCAGAGCAGTTCTTC.